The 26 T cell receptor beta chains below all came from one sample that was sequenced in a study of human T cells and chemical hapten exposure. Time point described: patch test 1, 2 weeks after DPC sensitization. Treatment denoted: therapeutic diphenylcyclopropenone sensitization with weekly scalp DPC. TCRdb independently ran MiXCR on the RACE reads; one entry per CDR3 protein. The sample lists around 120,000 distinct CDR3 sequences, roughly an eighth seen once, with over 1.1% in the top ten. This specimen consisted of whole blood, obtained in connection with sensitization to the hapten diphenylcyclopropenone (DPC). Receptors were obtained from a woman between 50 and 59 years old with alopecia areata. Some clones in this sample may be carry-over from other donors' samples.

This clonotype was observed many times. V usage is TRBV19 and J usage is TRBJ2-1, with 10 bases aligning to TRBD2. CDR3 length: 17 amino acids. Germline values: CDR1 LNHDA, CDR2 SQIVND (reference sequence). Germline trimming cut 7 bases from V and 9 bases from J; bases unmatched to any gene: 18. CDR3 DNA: TGTGCCAGTAAACGGGGTCTAGCGGGAGTTATTTGTACTGAGCAGTTCTTC. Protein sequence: CASKRGLAGVICTEQFF.

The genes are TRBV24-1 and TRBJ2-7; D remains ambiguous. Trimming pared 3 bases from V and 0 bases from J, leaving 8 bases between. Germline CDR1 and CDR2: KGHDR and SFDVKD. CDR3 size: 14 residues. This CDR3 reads CATSDPRSSYEQYF. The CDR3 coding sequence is TGTGCCACCAGTGATCCCAGGAGCTCCTACGAGCAGTACTTC.

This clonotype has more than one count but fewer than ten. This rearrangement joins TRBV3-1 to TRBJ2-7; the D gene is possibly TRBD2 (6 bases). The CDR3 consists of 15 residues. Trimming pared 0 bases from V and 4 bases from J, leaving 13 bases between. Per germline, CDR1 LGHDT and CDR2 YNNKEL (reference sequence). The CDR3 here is CASSQDGSAWYEQYF. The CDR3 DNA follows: TGTGCCAGCAGCCAAGACGGGAGTGCGTGGTACGAGCAGTACTTC.

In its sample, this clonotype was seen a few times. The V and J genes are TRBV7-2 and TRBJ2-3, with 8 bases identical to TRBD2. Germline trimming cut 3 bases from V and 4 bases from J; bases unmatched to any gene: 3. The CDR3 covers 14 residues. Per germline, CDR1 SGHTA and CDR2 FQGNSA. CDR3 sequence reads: CASSFREGPDTQYF. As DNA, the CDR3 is TGTGCCAGCAGCTTCCGGGAGGGCCCAGATACGCAGTATTTT.

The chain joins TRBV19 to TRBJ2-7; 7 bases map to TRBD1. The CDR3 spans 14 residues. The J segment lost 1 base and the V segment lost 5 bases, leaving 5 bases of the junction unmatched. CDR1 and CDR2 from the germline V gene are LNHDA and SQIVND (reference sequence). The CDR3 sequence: CASSDRQGSYEQYF. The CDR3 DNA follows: TGTGCCAGTAGTGACCGACAGGGTTCCTACGAGCAGTACTTC.

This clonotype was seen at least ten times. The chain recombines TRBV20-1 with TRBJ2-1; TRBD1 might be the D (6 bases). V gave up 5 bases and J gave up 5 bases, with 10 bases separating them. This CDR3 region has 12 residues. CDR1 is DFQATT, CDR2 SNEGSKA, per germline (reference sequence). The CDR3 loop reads CSAVDSHNEQFF. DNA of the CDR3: TGCAGTGCTGTGGACAGTCACAATGAGCAGTTCTTC.

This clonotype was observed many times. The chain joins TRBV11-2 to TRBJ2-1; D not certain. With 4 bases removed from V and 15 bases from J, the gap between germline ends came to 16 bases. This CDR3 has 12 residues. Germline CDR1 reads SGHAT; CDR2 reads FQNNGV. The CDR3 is CASSSGRPLGFF. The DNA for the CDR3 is TGTGCCAGCAGCTCCGGTCGGCCCTTGGGGTTCTTC.

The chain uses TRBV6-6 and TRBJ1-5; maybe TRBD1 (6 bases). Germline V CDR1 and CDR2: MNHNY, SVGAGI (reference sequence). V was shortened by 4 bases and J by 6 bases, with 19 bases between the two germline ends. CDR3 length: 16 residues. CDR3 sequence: CASSFGNRDFGQPQHF. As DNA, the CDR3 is TGTGCCAGCAGTTTTGGAAACAGGGATTTCGGTCAGCCCCAGCATTTT.

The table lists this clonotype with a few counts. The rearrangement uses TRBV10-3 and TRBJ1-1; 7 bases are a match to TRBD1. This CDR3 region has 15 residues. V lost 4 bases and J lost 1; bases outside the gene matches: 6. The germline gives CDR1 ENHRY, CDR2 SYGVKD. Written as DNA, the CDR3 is TGTGCCATCAGTGGGACAGGAAGCAGGAACACTGAAGCTTTCTTT. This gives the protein CAISGTGSRNTEAFF.

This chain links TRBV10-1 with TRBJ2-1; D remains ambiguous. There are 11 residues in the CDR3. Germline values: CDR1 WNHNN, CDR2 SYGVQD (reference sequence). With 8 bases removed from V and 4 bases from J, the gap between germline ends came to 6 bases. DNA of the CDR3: TGCGCCAGCGGAGAGTACAATGAGCAGTTCTTC. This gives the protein CASGEYNEQFF.

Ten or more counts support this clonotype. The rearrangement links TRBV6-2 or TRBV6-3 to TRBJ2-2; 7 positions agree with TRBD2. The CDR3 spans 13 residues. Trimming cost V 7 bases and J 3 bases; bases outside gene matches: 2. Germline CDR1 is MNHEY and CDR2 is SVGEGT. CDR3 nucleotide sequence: TGTGCCAGCAAGGCGGGAGACACCGGGGAGCTGTTTTTT. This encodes CASKAGDTGELFF.

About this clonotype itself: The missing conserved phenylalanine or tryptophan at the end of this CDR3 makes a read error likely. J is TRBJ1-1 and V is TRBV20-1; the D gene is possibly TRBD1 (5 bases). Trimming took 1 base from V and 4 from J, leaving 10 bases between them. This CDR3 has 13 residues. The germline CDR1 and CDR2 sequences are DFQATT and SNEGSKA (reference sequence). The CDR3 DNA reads TGCAGTGCTAGAGTCTCGGGGGGCACTGAAGCTTTCATT. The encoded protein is CSARVSGGTEAFI.

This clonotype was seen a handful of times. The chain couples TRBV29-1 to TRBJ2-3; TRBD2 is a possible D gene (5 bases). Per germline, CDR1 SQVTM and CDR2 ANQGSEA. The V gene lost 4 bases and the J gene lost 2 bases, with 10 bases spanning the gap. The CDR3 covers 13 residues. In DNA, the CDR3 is TGCAGCGTTGCCGGACTTAACACAGATACGCAGTATTTT. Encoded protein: CSVAGLNTDTQYF.

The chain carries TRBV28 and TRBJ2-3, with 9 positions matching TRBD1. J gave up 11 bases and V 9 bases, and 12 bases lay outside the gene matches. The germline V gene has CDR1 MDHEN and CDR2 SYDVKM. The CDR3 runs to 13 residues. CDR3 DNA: TGTGCCAGTACGCCGGGGACAGGGACCCGGCAGTATTTT. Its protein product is CASTPGTGTRQYF.

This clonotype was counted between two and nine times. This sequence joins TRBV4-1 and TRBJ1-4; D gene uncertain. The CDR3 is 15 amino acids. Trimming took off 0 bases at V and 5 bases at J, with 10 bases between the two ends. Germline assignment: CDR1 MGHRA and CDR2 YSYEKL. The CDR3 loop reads CASSQEIGVNEKLFF. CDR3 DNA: TGCGCCAGCAGCCAAGAAATCGGGGTGAATGAAAAACTGTTTTTT.

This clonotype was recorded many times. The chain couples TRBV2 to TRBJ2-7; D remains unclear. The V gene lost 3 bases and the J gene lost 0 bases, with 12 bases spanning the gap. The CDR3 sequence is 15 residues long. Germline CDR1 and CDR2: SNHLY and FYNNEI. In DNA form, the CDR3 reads TGTGCCAGCAGTGAGGGTTTCCTTAGCTCCTACGAGCAGTACTTC. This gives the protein CASSEGFLSSYEQYF.

This chain's CDR3 is CASNRGNYGYTF. The CDR3 DNA reads TGTGCCAGCAACAGGGGGAACTATGGCTACACCTTC. V gene TRBV12-3 or TRBV12-4 combines with J gene TRBJ1-2; TRBD1 matches at 8 bases. With V trimmed by 7 bases and J by 2 bases, 0 bases remained unmatched. CDR3 length equals 12 residues.

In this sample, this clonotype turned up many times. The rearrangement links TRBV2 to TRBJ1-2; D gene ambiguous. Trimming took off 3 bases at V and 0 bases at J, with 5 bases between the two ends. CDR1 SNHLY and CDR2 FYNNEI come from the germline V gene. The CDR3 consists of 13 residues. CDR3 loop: CASSDQSNYGYTF. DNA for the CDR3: TGTGCCAGCAGTGATCAATCTAACTATGGCTACACCTTC.

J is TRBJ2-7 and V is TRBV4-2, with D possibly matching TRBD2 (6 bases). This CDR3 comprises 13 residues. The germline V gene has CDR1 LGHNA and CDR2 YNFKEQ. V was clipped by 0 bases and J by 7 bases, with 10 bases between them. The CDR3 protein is CASSQDLLAEQYF. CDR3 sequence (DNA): TGTGCCAGCAGCCAAGATCTCCTAGCGGAGCAGTACTTC.

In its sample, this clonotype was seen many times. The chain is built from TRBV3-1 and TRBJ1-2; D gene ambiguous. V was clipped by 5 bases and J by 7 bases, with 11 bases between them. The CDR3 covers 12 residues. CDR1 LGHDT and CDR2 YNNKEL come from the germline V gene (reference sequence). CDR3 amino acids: CASSFRVGGYTF. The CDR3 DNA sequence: TGTGCCAGCAGCTTTCGAGTGGGTGGCTACACCTTC.

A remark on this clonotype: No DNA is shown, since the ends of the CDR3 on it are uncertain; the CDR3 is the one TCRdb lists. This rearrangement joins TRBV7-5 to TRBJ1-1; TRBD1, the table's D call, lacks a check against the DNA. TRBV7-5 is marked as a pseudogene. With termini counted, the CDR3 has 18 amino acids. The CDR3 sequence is CISVSEAGDSTMNTEAFF.

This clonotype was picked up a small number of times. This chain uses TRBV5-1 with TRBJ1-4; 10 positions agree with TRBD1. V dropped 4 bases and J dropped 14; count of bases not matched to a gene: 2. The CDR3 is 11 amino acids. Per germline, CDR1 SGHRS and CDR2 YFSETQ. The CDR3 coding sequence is TGCGCCAGCAGCGACAGGGGGCCTCTGTTTTTT. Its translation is CASSDRGPLFF. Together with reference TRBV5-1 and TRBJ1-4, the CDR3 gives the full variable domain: KAGVTQTPRYLIKTRGQQVTLSCSPISGHRSVSWYQQTPGQGLQFLFEYFSETQRNKGNFPGRFSGRQFSNSRSEMNVSTLELGDSALYLCASSDRGPLFFGSGTQLSVL.

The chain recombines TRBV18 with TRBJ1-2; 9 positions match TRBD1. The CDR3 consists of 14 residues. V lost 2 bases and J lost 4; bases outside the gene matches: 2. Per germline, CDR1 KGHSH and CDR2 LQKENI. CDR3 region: CASSPRGQGYGYTF. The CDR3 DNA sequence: TGTGCCAGCTCACCAAGGGGACAGGGCTATGGCTACACCTTC.

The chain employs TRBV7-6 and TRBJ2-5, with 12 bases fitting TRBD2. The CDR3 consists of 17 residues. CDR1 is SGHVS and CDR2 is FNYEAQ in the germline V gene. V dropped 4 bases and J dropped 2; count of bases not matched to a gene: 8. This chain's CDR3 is CASSSGLAGPPQETQYF. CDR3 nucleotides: TGTGCCAGCAGCTCGGGACTAGCGGGTCCGCCGCAAGAGACCCAGTACTTC. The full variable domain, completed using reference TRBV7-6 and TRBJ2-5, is GAGVSQSPRYKVTKRGQDVALRCDPISGHVSLYWYRQALGQGPEFLTYFNYEAQQDKSGLPNDRFSAERPEGSISTLTIQRTEQRDSAMYRCASSSGLAGPPQETQYFGPGTRLLVL.

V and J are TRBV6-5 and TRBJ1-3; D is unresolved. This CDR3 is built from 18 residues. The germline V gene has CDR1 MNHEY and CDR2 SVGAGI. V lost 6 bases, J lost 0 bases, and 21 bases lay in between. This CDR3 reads CASSPRRGISSSGNTIYF. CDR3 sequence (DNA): TGTGCCAGCAGCCCTAGAAGAGGGATCTCTTCCTCTGGAAACACCATATATTTT.

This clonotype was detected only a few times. CDR3 DNA sequence: TGTGCCAGCAGCCGACAGGAAACCTACAATGAGCAGTTCTTC. This sequence encodes CASSRQETYNEQFF. V gene TRBV7-8 combines with J gene TRBJ2-1, with D possibly being TRBD1 (6 bases). Germline assignment: CDR1 SGHVS and CDR2 FQNEAQ. Trimming pared 5 bases from V and 2 bases from J, leaving 10 bases between. This CDR3 is 14 amino acids long.